Following are 20 T cell receptor beta chains from one sample sequenced in a study of blood T cell repertoires in COVID-19. Here immunoSEQ multiplex PCR was the method, and the copy in TCRdb shows in-frame clones only, minus some. Among about 140,000 clones, around 90% were seen once, and the ten largest hold around 0.91%. Sequencing used peripheral blood. The source is a woman in her 50s with acute or convalescent COVID-19.

V and J are TRBV29-1 and TRBJ1-1; TRBD1 matches at 7 bases. Germline V gives CDR1 SQVTM, CDR2 ANQGSEA. The CDR3 loop spans 12 amino acids. V dropped 6 bases and J dropped 1; count of bases not matched to a gene: 2. CDR3 bases: TGCAGCGTAAGACAGGGGAACACTGAAGCTTTCTTT. Translation gives CSVRQGNTEAFF. Full variable domain (remainder filled in from reference TRBV29-1 and TRBJ1-1): SAVISQKPSRDICQRGTSLTIQCQVDSQVTMMFWYRQQPGQSLTLIATANQGSEATYESGFVIDKFPISRPNLTFSTLTVSNMSPEDSSIYLCSVRQGNTEAFFGQGTRLTVV.

The chain employs TRBV4-1 and TRBJ1-4; D gene ambiguous. Trimming shortened V by 0 bases and J by 4 bases, and 9 bases separated the two germline ends. Looked up from germline, CDR1 is MGHRA and CDR2 is YSYEKL. This CDR3 spans 15 amino acids. The DNA of the CDR3 is TGCGCCAGCAGCCAAGAGGGCCTCTTTAATGAAAAACTGTTTTTT. Its protein product is CASSQEGLFNEKLFF.

The rearrangement joins TRBV11-2 to TRBJ1-3; D is uncertain. CDR1 is SGHAT, CDR2 FQNNGV, per germline. The CDR3 contains 18 residues. V gave up 2 bases and J gave up 0 bases, with 17 bases separating them. The CDR3 sequence is CASSLTHRTPSSGNTIYF. In DNA, the CDR3 is TGTGCCAGCAGCTTAACCCATAGGACTCCCAGCTCTGGAAACACCATATATTTT.

The J gene is TRBJ1-3, the V gene TRBV15, with 11 positions matching TRBD1. Germline-derived CDR1 and CDR2 are LNHNV and YYDKDF (reference sequence). V was pared by 3 bases and J by 4 bases, with 14 bases of the junction left unmatched. This CDR3 has 19 amino acids. Written as DNA, the CDR3 is TGTGCCACCAGCAGCACGGACAGGGGGCACCTGGATAAAGGAAACACCATATATTTT. Translated: CATSSTDRGHLDKGNTIYF.

The chain has TRBV10-1 and TRBJ2-1; possibly TRBD1 for D (6 bases). Germline V gives CDR1 WNHNN, CDR2 SYGVQD (reference sequence). The CDR3 is made up of 16 amino acids. The V and J ends lost 0 bases and 3 bases respectively, with 12 bases between them. The CDR3 sequence is CASSESTGQGYNEQFF. The CDR3 DNA follows: TGCGCCAGCAGTGAGTCGACGGGACAAGGCTACAATGAGCAGTTCTTC.

The rearrangement links TRBV18 to TRBJ2-7; 9 bases line up with TRBD1. Germline V CDR1 and CDR2: KGHSH, LQKENI. The V and J ends lost 6 bases and 5 bases, in that order; junction bases with no gene match: 17. This CDR3 region has 17 residues. The CDR3 bases are TGTGCCAGCTCTCCTACCAGTCTCGCGACAGGGGGTGACGAGCAGTACTTC. This gives the protein CASSPTSLATGGDEQYF.

The chain employs TRBV9 and TRBJ2-1; D not certain. The CDR3 is 15 residues long. V lost 0 bases and J 6 bases, leaving 13 bases between the germline ends. Germline V gene lookup returns CDR1 SGDLS and CDR2 YYNGEE. The CDR3 DNA is TGTGCCAGCAGCGTAGACACGAGCGTGGGCAATGAGCAGTTCTTC. Translating it yields CASSVDTSVGNEQFF. Using reference TRBV9 and TRBJ2-1 for the parts outside the CDR3, the full variable domain is DSGVTQTPKHLITATGQRVTLRCSPRSGDLSVYWYQQSLDQGLQFLIQYYNGEERAKGNILERFSAQQFPDLHSELNLSSLELGDSALYFCASSVDTSVGNEQFFGPGTRLTVL.

This chain connects TRBV5-1 to TRBJ2-4; 8 bases fit TRBD2. Germline CDR1 is SGHRS and CDR2 is YFSETQ. The CDR3 extends over 14 amino acids. Trimming at V came to 5 bases and at J to 8 bases, leaving 9 bases not matched to a gene. The CDR3 loop reads CASRLTGGGDIQYF. CDR3 DNA: TGCGCCAGCAGGCTTACGGGAGGGGGAGACATTCAGTACTTC.

The rearrangement joins TRBV4-1 to TRBJ1-1, with D maybe TRBD1 (5 bases). The CDR3 consists of 16 residues. V was shortened by 0 bases and J by 5 bases, with 16 bases between the two germline ends. CDR1 MGHRA and CDR2 YSYEKL come from the germline V gene. This chain's CDR3 is CASSQDFLEGRTEAFF. The CDR3 nucleotides read TGCGCCAGCAGCCAAGATTTTCTAGAGGGGAGGACTGAAGCTTTCTTT.

The chain joins TRBV19 to TRBJ2-7; perhaps TRBD1 as D (6 bases). The CDR3 extends over 16 amino acids. V lost 6 bases and J 5 bases, leaving 23 bases between the germline ends. The germline V gene has CDR1 LNHDA and CDR2 SQIVND (reference sequence). The CDR3 DNA is TGTGCCAGTAGCAATCTCCCCGCCAGGGGAACGGACGAGCAGTACTTC. Translation gives CASSNLPARGTDEQYF. Full variable domain (rest looked up from reference TRBV19 and TRBJ2-7): DGGITQSPKYLFRKEGQNVTLSCEQNLNHDAMYWYRQDPGQGLRLIYYSQIVNDFQKGDIAEGYSVSREKKESFPLTVTSAQKNPTAFYLCASSNLPARGTDEQYFGPGTRLTVT.

V and J are TRBV2 and TRBJ1-2; TRBD1 matches 8 bases. V lost 6 bases and J lost 1; bases outside the gene matches: 7. The germline V gene has CDR1 SNHLY and CDR2 FYNNEI. The CDR3 sequence is 15 residues long. CDR3 sequence (DNA): TGTGCCAGCAGCGCAAGGACAGGGATTAACTATGGCTACACCTTC. It encodes CASSARTGINYGYTF.

This clone was recorded only once. V usage is TRBV12-3 or TRBV12-4 and J usage is TRBJ2-1, with D possibly being TRBD2 (5 bases). V was clipped by 2 bases and J by 9 bases, with 11 bases between them. This CDR3 region has 13 residues. CDR3 nucleotides: TGTGCCAGCAGTTTACTAGGAGAGGGTGAGCAGTTCTTC. It yields the protein CASSLLGEGEQFF.

This clone turned up a few times. The chain combines TRBV7-9 with TRBJ1-3; 8 bases map to TRBD1. V shed 6 bases and J 4 bases; nucleotides not matched to a gene: 8. The V gene's germline CDR1 is SEHNR and CDR2 FQNEAQ (reference sequence). The CDR3 is made up of 15 amino acids. CDR3 sequence reads: CASSWRTGNGNTIYF. The CDR3 DNA reads as TGTGCCAGCAGTTGGCGGACAGGGAACGGAAACACCATATATTTT.

The V call is TRBV12-3 or TRBV12-4, the J call TRBJ1-3; D not resolved. The length of the CDR3 is 12 residues. The V end lost 4 bases, the J end lost 7 bases, and 8 bases lay between the germline ends. The CDR3 loop reads CASSWWANTIYF. The CDR3 DNA reads TGTGCCAGCAGTTGGTGGGCTAACACCATATATTTT.

This chain joins TRBV5-1 and TRBJ2-1; 9 nucleotides align to TRBD2. CDR3 length: 16 amino acids. Per germline, CDR1 SGHRS and CDR2 YFSETQ. V shed 0 bases and J 5 bases; nucleotides not matched to a gene: 6. CDR3 coding DNA: TGCGCCAGCAGCTTGGTGCGGGAGGGCCTCAACAATGAGCAGTTCTTC. Translation: CASSLVREGLNNEQFF.

V is TRBV19 and J is TRBJ1-2, with D tentatively TRBD1 (5 bases). V was clipped by 7 bases and J by 8 bases, with 26 bases between them. This CDR3 spans 16 amino acids. Germline V gene data show CDR1 as LNHDA and CDR2 as SQIVND (reference sequence). The CDR3 here is CASMPSTFLGAGGYTF. DNA of the CDR3: TGTGCCAGTATGCCCTCAACGTTCCTAGGGGCGGGAGGCTACACCTTC.

The chain carries TRBV7-9 and TRBJ1-1; 9 nucleotides align to TRBD1. Trimming took 4 bases from V and 11 from J; bases not matched to a gene: 5. The CDR3 runs to 12 residues. The germline V gene has CDR1 SEHNR and CDR2 FQNEAQ (reference sequence). DNA for the CDR3: TGTGCCAGCAGCTCGGGACAGGGTGGTGCTTTCTTT. It encodes CASSSGQGGAFF.

The chain employs TRBV19 and TRBJ1-5, with 10 nucleotides matching TRBD1. The CDR3 extends over 15 amino acids. The V gene end was trimmed by 3 bases and the J gene end by 7 bases; junction bases not matched to a gene: 6. Looked up from germline, CDR1 is LNHDA and CDR2 is SQIVND (reference sequence). The CDR3, as DNA: TGTGCCAGTAGTATGCATGAGACAGGGGGCCAGCCCCAGCATTTT. It yields the protein CASSMHETGGQPQHF.

This chain links TRBV3-1 (or the pseudogene TRBV3-2) with TRBJ1-2; D unclear. V was cut by 0 bases and J by 4 bases, with 6 bases left in between. CDR1 is LGHDT, CDR2 YNNKEL, per germline (reference sequence). CDR3 size: 13 residues. CDR3 in DNA: TGTGCCAGCAGCCAAGATCTCTCCTATGGCTACACCTTC. This gives the protein CASSQDLSYGYTF.

This chain connects TRBV28 to TRBJ1-6; 7 bases align to TRBD1. Germline CDR1 reads MDHEN; CDR2 reads SYDVKM. Trimming at V came to 6 bases and at J to 6 bases, leaving 11 bases not matched to a gene. The CDR3 is 16 residues long. The CDR3 bases are TGTGCCAGCAGCGGACCCCAAGGGACAGTTAATTCACCCCTCCACTTT. Its translation is CASSGPQGTVNSPLHF. The variable domain in full, completed from reference TRBV28 and TRBJ1-6, reads DVKVTQSSRYLVKRTGEKVFLECVQDMDHENMFWYRQDPGLGLRLIYFSYDVKMKEKGDIPEGYSVSREKKERFSLILESASTNQTSMYLCASSGPQGTVNSPLHFGNGTRLTVT.